This entry describes one TCR beta chain. The data derive from a study of Ad26.COV2.S vaccination and SARS-CoV-2 variants. The overall study: The donor participated in the COV1001 trial, in its Ad26.COV2.S arm.

The treatment here: 15 to 20 received Ad26.COV2.S at low or high dose, single or two shots; about 5 received placebo; per-sample allocation not given. Samples were taken on day 63 after the first vaccine or placebo injection. What was given as vaccine was an Ad26 vector encoding Wuhan-strain SARS-CoV-2 spike. CDR3 length: 18 amino acids. Between the trimmed V and J ends, which lost 4 bases and 4 bases, there was a span of 22 bases. CDR1 SNHLY and CDR2 FYNNEI come from the germline V gene. Only in-frame clones appear in the TCRdb table, and some are missing; sequencing was by immunoSEQ multiplex PCR. The data hold about 680,000 clones, with 80% to 90% observed a single time.

The material was peripheral blood, obtained in a trial of Ad26.COV2.S vaccine versus placebo. The V and J genes are TRBV2 and TRBJ2-2; weak D call: TRBD2 (6 bases). The origin of this receptor is a person aged 18-60 years who received the Ad26.COV2.S COVID-19 vaccine or a placebo. The CDR3 DNA reads as TGTGCCAGCAGTGCGGACCCTATCGGAGGGTATACCACCGGGGAGCTGTTTTTT. Amino acids: CASSADPIGGYTTGELFF.